The rows below give T cell receptor beta chains drawn from one sample of a study of OX40 agonist ivuxolimab in advanced cancers. Method: immunoSEQ multiplex PCR; TCRdb's copy keeps in-frame clones and lacks some. The table records some 60,000 clones, 84% of them present only once. The sample here was CD4+ or CD8+ T cells sorted from blood, taken in a trial of the OX40 agonist ivuxolimab. The receptors come from an adult with an advanced solid tumor such as melanoma, head and neck, liver or kidney cancer. Each CDR3 is given with its conserved first and last residue. The D gene is left open where the match is weak. Where a row states a size, it is once, few, many or the class of an expanded clone; other rows omit it.

TRBJ1-1 | . | . | TRBV19 | TGTGCCAGTAGCAGTGGACGAGAAGCAGACGCTGAAGCTTTCTTT | CASSSGREADAEAFF
TRBJ1-6 | once | . | TRBV5-1 | TGCGCCAGCAGGCAGGAGAATTCACCCCTCCACTTT | CASRQENSPLHF
TRBJ2-5 | . | . | TRBV5-1 | TGCGCCAGCAGCTTATGGACTGGCGGTAGTACTACCCAAGAGACCCAGTACTTC | CASSLWTGGSTTQETQYF
TRBJ2-2 | few | . | TRBV19 | TGTGCCAGTAGAACGGACTTGGCGCGAGGTATTAACACCGGGGAGCTGTTTTTT | CASRTDLARGINTGELFF
TRBJ1-2 | . | TRBD1 | TRBV7-9 | TGTGCCAGCAGCTTAGCGGGGACAGTCGGCTACACCTTC | CASSLAGTVGYTF
TRBJ2-4 | . | . | TRBV5-8 | TGTGCCAGCTGTAATAGGCGAATCGCCAAAAACATTCAGTACTTC | CASCNRRIAKNIQYF
TRBJ1-3 | . | . | TRBV6-5 | TGTGCCAGCTCCCCCCAAATAGCAGCCATTAACCCCATATATTTT | CASSPQIAAINPIYF
TRBJ1-1 | few | . | TRBV30 | TGTGCCTGGAGTGTACCCCACGGGGACACTGAAGCTTTCTTT | CAWSVPHGDTEAFF
TRBJ2-7 | . | . | TRBV6-1 | TGTGCCAGCAGTGAAGCCCTGGGGTCTCTCCAGCAGTACTTC | CASSEALGSLQQYF
TRBJ1-4 | . | . | TRBV18 | TGTGCCAGCTTTGGGGGATTGACTAATGAAAAACTGTTTTTT | CASFGGLTNEKLFF
TRBJ1-1 | . | TRBD1 | TRBV7-2 | TGTGCCAGCAGCTTTACAGGGGAGGACACTGAAGCTTTCTTT | CASSFTGEDTEAFF
TRBJ1-2 | . | . | TRBV6-6 | TGTGCCAGCAGTTTGACAGGTGCGAACTATGGCTACACCTTC | CASSLTGANYGYTF
TRBJ2-7 | once | . | TRBV19 | TGTGCCAGTAGTATTCTGACAGGCCAAGGCTACGAGCAGTACTTC | CASSILTGQGYEQYF
TRBJ1-4 | . | . | TRBV4-3 | TGCGCCAGCAGCCGAACGCCGGGGGCTAATGAAAAACTGTTTTTT | CASSRTPGANEKLFF
TRBJ2-6 | . | TRBD2 | TRBV27 | TGTGCCAGCAGTTTAGAGGGAGCGGGAAGCCCCTCTGGGGCCAACGTCCTGACTTTC | CASSLEGAGSPSGANVLTF
TRBJ1-4 | . | . | TRBV5-6 | TGTGCCAGCAGCGCCCGGGGGGCTATGGGTGAAAAACTGTTTTTT | CASSARGAMGEKLFF
TRBJ1-1 | . | TRBD1 | TRBV29-1 | TGCAGCGTCCCGGGGACAGGGGCGAACACTGAAGCTTTCTTT | CSVPGTGANTEAFF
TRBJ2-3 | . | . | TRBV4-2 | TGTGCCAGCAGCCAAGACCTGATCCGAGGCACAGATACGCAGTATTTT | CASSQDLIRGTDTQYF
TRBJ1-2 | . | . | TRBV6-1 | TGTGCCAGCAGTCGGGGGTACTATGGCTACACCTTC | CASSRGYYGYTF
TRBJ2-2 | . | TRBD1 | TRBV5-4 | TGCGCCAGCAGCCAAGAAACAGGGGCTCCGAACACCGGGGAGCTGTTTTTT | CASSQETGAPNTGELFF
TRBJ2-5 | . | . | TRBV6-5 | TGTGCCAGCAGTTACAGCGGCCTTAGCGAAGAGACCCAGTACTTC | CASSYSGLSEETQYF